The 14 T cell receptor beta chains listed next were all sequenced from one sample in a study of beta chain features in type 1 diabetes. Study-level points and caveats: Type 1 diabetes patients had moderately but significantly shorter TCRB CDR3s in all four CD4+ subsets.

These receptors' targets are unknown. Reverse transcribing all isolated RNA meant expressed TCRB transcripts were sequenced. TCRdb's table, derived via immunoSEQ multiplex PCR, lists solely in-frame clones and lacks some. The sample comprises tens of thousands of clones, under 60% of which are singletons, and around 2.6% rests with the top ten. The sequenced sample consisted of Tregs from blood. All receptors come from a woman aged 40 to 50 with type 1 diabetes.

The V and J genes are TRBV28 and TRBJ2-5, with TRBD1 as a possible D gene (5 bases). The CDR3 covers 13 residues. Germline CDR1 and CDR2: MDHEN and SYDVKM. Trimming removed 6 bases from V and 5 bases from J, with 13 bases in between. The CDR3 loop is CASSPNRGETQYF. Here the CDR3 DNA reads TGTGCCAGCAGCCCAAATAGGGGCGAGACCCAGTACTTC.

The chain uses TRBV9 and TRBJ1-1; D remains unclear. The CDR3 is 14 residues long. Trimming took 2 bases from V and 0 from J, leaving 8 bases between them. Germline V lookup: CDR1 SGDLS, CDR2 YYNGEE. The CDR3 protein is CASSVGLMNTEAFF. CDR3 nucleotide sequence: TGTGCCAGCAGCGTTGGACTGATGAACACTGAAGCTTTCTTT.

This clone occurred a few times. This rearrangement joins TRBV6-6 to TRBJ2-1; possibly TRBD2 for D (6 bases). The germline V gene encodes CDR1 MNHNY and CDR2 SVGAGI (reference sequence). The CDR3 covers 12 residues. V was pared by 6 bases and J by 10 bases, with 13 bases between. DNA for the CDR3: TGTGCCAGCAGCCCGGGGGACGCCGAGCAGTTCTTC. The encoded protein is CASSPGDAEQFF.

The chain recombines TRBV4-1 with TRBJ1-4; D is unclear. The CDR3 extends over 14 amino acids. Trimming left V 4 bases short and J 2 bases short, with 8 bases between. Germline V gives CDR1 MGHRA, CDR2 YSYEKL. As DNA, the CDR3 is TGCGCCAGCAGCCCGAGGGCTACTAATGAAAAACTGTTTTTT. It codes for CASSPRATNEKLFF.

This clone was counted a single time. V usage is TRBV28 and J usage is TRBJ2-7, with TRBD1 identical over 9 bases. Germline values: CDR1 MDHEN, CDR2 SYDVKM. The trim removed 6 bases at V and 6 bases at J, leaving 6 bases unmatched. The CDR3 is 13 amino acids. The DNA of the CDR3 is TGTGCCAGCAGCGCGACAGGGGGAAGCGAGCAGTACTTC. This gives the protein CASSATGGSEQYF.

The chain has TRBV5-1 and TRBJ2-2; weak D call: TRBD2 (5 bases). CDR1 is SGHRS, CDR2 YFSETQ, per germline. The CDR3 loop spans 15 amino acids. V lost 1 base and J lost 5, with 12 bases in between. CDR3 region: CASSLSGIRTGELFF. The CDR3 DNA reads TGCGCCAGCAGCTTGTCGGGGATTAGGACCGGGGAGCTGTTTTTT.

The chain recombines TRBV19 with TRBJ1-5; the D gene is possibly TRBD1 (6 bases). The germline V and J ends were trimmed by 5 bases and 5 bases, with 19 bases remaining between them. Germline CDR1 is LNHDA and CDR2 is SQIVND (reference sequence). CDR3 length equals 16 residues. CDR3 bases: TGTGCCAGTAGTCCCGGGTGGACAGCCACTGATCAGCCCCAGCATTTT. Translating it yields CASSPGWTATDQPQHF.

The table lists this clone with a few counts. The V gene is TRBV15, the J gene TRBJ2-7; 7 bases are shared with TRBD1. The CDR3 runs 13 residues. The V segment lost 4 bases and the J segment 8 bases; nucleotides outside the gene matches: 8. Germline CDR1 is LNHNV and CDR2 is YYDKDF (reference sequence). The CDR3 nucleotides are TGTGCCACCAGCATCCGGGACAGTGGAAAGCAGTACTTC. Translation gives CATSIRDSGKQYF.

This chain's CDR3 is CASSLRGLYNEQFF. The CDR3 DNA reads as TGTGCCAGCAGTTTGCGGGGACTCTACAATGAGCAGTTCTTC. The rearrangement uses TRBV28 and TRBJ2-1, with D tentatively TRBD2 (6 bases). CDR3 length: 14 residues. The V and J ends lost 3 bases and 3 bases respectively, with 9 bases between them. Per germline, CDR1 MDHEN and CDR2 SYDVKM.

V is TRBV2 and J is TRBJ1-1, with 10 nucleotides matching TRBD1. The CDR3 has 15 amino acids. Germline lookup yields CDR1 SNHLY and CDR2 FYNNEI. V lost 5 bases to trimming and J lost 5 bases; unmatched junction nucleotides: 8. The CDR3: CASSPGTGARTEAFF. The CDR3 DNA reads TGTGCCAGCAGTCCCGGGACAGGGGCGAGGACTGAAGCTTTCTTT.

The V call is TRBV7-6, the J call TRBJ1-1, with D perhaps TRBD1 (5 bases). Between the trimmed V and J ends, which lost 5 bases and 4 bases, there was a span of 14 bases. This CDR3 has 14 residues. Germline V gene sequence: CDR1 SGHVS, CDR2 FNYEAQ. CDR3 loop: CASSPGGRGTEAFF. The CDR3 region has the DNA TGTGCCAGCAGCCCCGGCGGGAGGGGCACTGAAGCTTTCTTT.

The rearrangement links TRBV5-4 to TRBJ2-1, with TRBD2 matching over 8 bases. The CDR3 runs to 15 residues. The V gene end was trimmed by 4 bases and the J gene end by 8 bases; junction bases not matched to a gene: 11. CDR1 is SGHNT, CDR2 YYREEE, per germline (reference sequence). For the CDR3, the DNA is TGTGCCAGCAGCCAATTCGGGGGGGCCTCGGATGAGCAGTTCTTC. This translates into CASSQFGGASDEQFF.

V and J are TRBV6-6 and TRBJ1-5; D call uncertain. Trimming pared 7 bases from V and 4 bases from J, leaving 8 bases between. The germline CDR1 and CDR2 sequences are MNHNY and SVGAGI (reference sequence). The CDR3 has 12 amino acids. The CDR3 here is CASNTANQPQHF. The DNA of the CDR3 is TGTGCCAGCAATACAGCTAATCAGCCCCAGCATTTT.

This clone showed up just a few times. The chain joins TRBV13 to TRBJ1-1; D unclear. CDR1 PRHDT and CDR2 FYEKMQ come from the germline V gene (reference sequence). The CDR3 totals 12 residues. V was shortened by 0 bases and J by 8 bases, with 7 bases between the two germline ends. The CDR3 region is CASSLGEREAFF. CDR3 sequence (DNA): TGTGCCAGCAGCTTAGGAGAGCGGGAAGCTTTCTTT.